Listed below are T cell receptor beta chains from one sample, sequenced in a study of T-cell reconstitution after alpha-beta-depleted transplantation in children. TCRdb itself ran the PCR reads through MiXCR, one entry per CDR3 protein. The data show about 540,000 distinct CDR3 sequences, approximately 16% seen once. The starting material was PBMCs from the stem cell graft donor, obtained from the stem cell graft. These receptors all come from a human donor who donated a stem cell graft to a child with acute lymphoblastic leukemia. Each CDR3 is given with its conserved first and last residue. The order of the fields is clone size, J gene, V gene, CDR3 protein. Rows give clone size only sometimes, using once, few, many, or a class for an expanded clone.

>-|TRBJ1-1|TRBV20-1
CSARGRSEYTEAFF
>-|TRBJ2-7|TRBV11-1
CASSSETTGQGVSYEQYF
>-|TRBJ1-1|TRBV2
CASAWYTEAFF
>-|TRBJ1-1|TRBV27
CASSLSFPSEAFF
>-|TRBJ2-1|TRBV5-1
CASRRGPGLAGSDNEQFF
>few|TRBJ2-1|TRBV4-1
CASSRNLGTDYNEQFF
>many|TRBJ2-1|TRBV7-9
CASSMDRPYNEQFF
>-|TRBJ1-1|TRBV7-9
CASSSTLSPYTEAFF
>few|TRBJ2-7|TRBV5-5
CASSLIGEIGEQYF
>many|TRBJ2-1|TRBV6-5
CASSFLTSGANEQFF
>few|TRBJ2-1|TRBV6-4
CASSAEVGSTGMHEQFF
>-|TRBJ2-5|TRBV12-3/TRBV12-4
CASSSPGQPQETQYF
>-|TRBJ1-1|TRBV30
CAWSPDRTKSMNTEAFF
>few|TRBJ2-1|TRBV7-3
CASSSREDSSYNEQFF
>-|TRBJ2-7|TRBV5-1
CASSSSGSYEEYF
>-|TRBJ2-1|TRBV24-1
CATSAAGDEQFF